Shown below are 18 T cell receptor beta chains from a single sample sequenced in a study of post-analysis software for immune sequencing data. Study results and limitations: Relative to controls, patients had 4 or 5 TRBV segments at higher frequency, with TRBV5-6, TRBV5-1 and TRBV20-1 among these.

Prepared TCR beta cDNA libraries contained unique molecular identifiers. One entry per CDR3 protein, called by TCRdb with MiXCR from the PCR reads. The sample gives a few hundred thousand distinct CDR3 sequences, around 31% of which show up once; roughly 6% is in the top ten. For these receptors, no antigen is known. Sequencing input: blood. These receptors all stem from a girl younger than 18 with multiple sclerosis.

This clonotype has a handful of counts. The chain has TRBV7-2 and TRBJ2-1; a weak D match, TRBD2 (6 bases). V lost 5 bases and J 6 bases, leaving 17 bases between the germline ends. The CDR3 runs 15 residues. In germline, CDR1 is SGHTA, CDR2 FQGNSA. CDR3 loop: CASSPLASRGNEQFF. The CDR3 nucleotides read TGTGCCAGCAGCCCCCTAGCGTCGCGGGGCAATGAGCAGTTCTTC.

This clonotype occurred a few times. The V gene is TRBV5-1, the J gene TRBJ2-5, with 7 bases identical to TRBD1. V shed 9 bases, J shed 3 bases, and the junction held 11 bases outside the gene matches. Germline assignment: CDR1 SGHRS and CDR2 YFSETQ. The CDR3 has 14 amino acids. CDR3 DNA sequence: TGCGCCACCTCGACAGGGAGAACGGAAGAGACCCAGTACTTC. This encodes CATSTGRTEETQYF.

Written as DNA, the CDR3 is TGCGCCAGTTATATACCGGGACAGCCCTTCGATGAGCAGTTCTTC. Translating it yields CASYIPGQPFDEQFF. This chain links TRBV5-1 with TRBJ2-1, with 7 bases fitting TRBD1. This CDR3 is built from 15 residues. The germline CDR1 and CDR2 sequences are SGHRS and YFSETQ. The V segment lost 8 bases and the J segment 8 bases; nucleotides outside the gene matches: 16.

This clonotype turned up a few times. This chain joins TRBV6-1 and TRBJ2-4; 8 bases are a match to TRBD1. The CDR3 totals 19 residues. CDR1 is MNHNS and CDR2 is SASEGT in the germline V gene. V shed 6 bases and J 5 bases; nucleotides not matched to a gene: 21. The CDR3: CASSHGRTGSRRFENIQYF. The CDR3 region has the DNA TGTGCCAGCAGCCACGGACGGACAGGGTCAAGACGCTTCGAAAACATTCAGTACTTC.

The table lists this clonotype with a few counts. The junction departs from germline at one end; a sequencing error may be responsible. V is TRBV4-2 and J is TRBJ2-1, with a possible D match to TRBD2 (6 bases). CDR1 is LGHNA, CDR2 YNFKEQ, per germline. The CDR3 loop spans 16 amino acids. The CDR3 DNA reads TGTGCCAGCAGCCAAGGCGGGACTTACTCCTGCAATGAGCAGTTCTTC. Its translation: CASSQGGTYSCNEQFF.

This chain connects TRBV5-1 to TRBJ2-1; unclear D gene. Germline V gene lookup returns CDR1 SGHRS and CDR2 YFSETQ. The CDR3 spans 16 residues. V gave up 0 bases and J gave up 3 bases, with 13 bases separating them. The CDR3 reads CASSLAWGNLYNEQFF. The CDR3 DNA sequence: TGCGCCAGCAGCTTGGCCTGGGGTAACCTCTACAATGAGCAGTTCTTC.

This clonotype was found a few times. The chain links TRBV5-1 to TRBJ2-5; a possible D gene is TRBD2 (6 bases). Trimming pared 3 bases from V and 3 bases from J, leaving 15 bases between. CDR3 size: 15 residues. Germline assignment: CDR1 SGHRS and CDR2 YFSETQ. This CDR3 is CASSWRGQLKETQYF. Here the CDR3 DNA reads TGCGCCAGCAGCTGGAGGGGCCAGTTAAAAGAGACCCAGTACTTC.

In DNA, the CDR3 is TGTGCCAGCAGCTTTGGGACAGTCCTTAATGGCGAGCAGTACTTC. It specifies CASSFGTVLNGEQYF. The chain carries TRBV13 and TRBJ2-7; 7 nucleotides agree with TRBD1. The germline V gene encodes CDR1 PRHDT and CDR2 FYEKMQ (reference sequence). The CDR3 contains 15 residues. V was pared by 3 bases and J by 6 bases, with 11 bases of the junction left unmatched.

A remark on this clonotype: An end of the junction does not agree with germline; a read error may underlie this. V gene TRBV12-3 or TRBV12-4 combines with J gene TRBJ1-2; possibly TRBD1 for D (5 bases). The CDR3 length is 16 residues. CDR3 nucleotides: TGTGCCAGCGGTTTAGGGGCAGGGCAAGCTAACTATGGCTACACCTTC. This encodes CASGLGAGQANYGYTF.

The rearrangement links TRBV6-1 to TRBJ1-1; TRBD1 matches 7 bases. Germline CDR1 MNHNS, CDR2 SASEGT. The CDR3 has 15 amino acids. Germline trimming cut 5 bases from V and 5 bases from J; bases unmatched to any gene: 11. This CDR3 is CASSPSRQGRTEAFF. The CDR3 DNA reads TGTGCCAGCAGTCCATCCAGACAGGGCCGAACTGAAGCTTTCTTT.

The J gene is TRBJ1-5, the V gene TRBV10-3; 8 nucleotides line up with TRBD1. Per germline, CDR1 ENHRY and CDR2 SYGVKD. The CDR3 contains 15 residues. Trimming at V came to 6 bases and at J to 3 bases, leaving 7 bases not matched to a gene. The CDR3 bases are TGTGCCATCAGGGCATCGACAGGGGACAATCAGCCCCAGCATTTT. It specifies CAIRASTGDNQPQHF.

DNA for the CDR3: TGTGCCAGCAGCGGGCAGGAGCAAGAGACCCAGTACTTC. This encodes CASSGQEQETQYF. V gene TRBV9 combines with J gene TRBJ2-5, with D unclear. V shed 3 bases and J shed 2 bases, with 8 bases lying between them. This CDR3 region has 13 residues. Germline loops: CDR1 SGDLS, CDR2 YYNGEE.

The chain links TRBV20-1 to TRBJ2-5; 9 bases align to TRBD2. J gave up 2 bases and V 1 base, and 11 bases lay outside the gene matches. CDR1 is DFQATT, CDR2 SNEGSKA, per germline (reference sequence). There are 17 residues in the CDR3. The CDR3 protein is CSARVPSGDTSQETQYF. The CDR3 nucleotides are TGCAGTGCTAGAGTTCCTAGCGGGGATACTTCACAAGAGACCCAGTACTTC.

The chain has TRBV2 and TRBJ2-7, with 8 bases matching TRBD1. The J call may be in error: the DNA end matches TRBJ2-5 better. Germline V gene sequence: CDR1 SNHLY, CDR2 FYNNEI. This CDR3 is 14 amino acids long. The CDR3 spells CASSADRVLETQYF. The CDR3 coding sequence is TGTGCCAGCAGTGCGGACAGGGTACTGGAGACCCAGTACTTC.

Only one count was recorded for this clonotype. The J gene is TRBJ1-4, the V gene TRBV14, with unresolved D. This CDR3 contains 13 residues. With 4 bases removed from V and 7 bases from J, the gap between germline ends came to 10 bases. Germline CDR1 is SGHDN and CDR2 is FVKESK. The CDR3 DNA is TGTGCCAGCAGCCGAGGACTTGGTGAAAAACTGTTTTTT. It specifies CASSRGLGEKLFF.

This clonotype came up many times. This rearrangement joins TRBV15 to TRBJ2-5; a weak D match, TRBD2 (5 bases). The CDR3 is 13 residues long. Germline-derived CDR1 and CDR2 are LNHNV and YYDKDF (reference sequence). V lost 0 bases and J lost 4, with 6 bases in between. The CDR3 sequence is CATSRDLAETQYF. In DNA form, the CDR3 reads TGTGCCACCAGCAGAGATCTAGCAGAGACCCAGTACTTC.

This CDR3 reads CSARGQGAPDTQYF. In DNA form, the CDR3 reads TGCAGTGCTAGAGGACAGGGGGCGCCAGATACGCAGTATTTT. This rearrangement joins TRBV20-1 to TRBJ2-3; 10 bases are a match to TRBD1. Germline V gene data show CDR1 as DFQATT and CDR2 as SNEGSKA (reference sequence). Trimming took 1 base from V and 4 from J; bases not matched to a gene: 2. The CDR3 extends over 14 amino acids.

The V call is TRBV20-1, the J call TRBJ2-7, with 10 bases aligning to TRBD1. The CDR3 covers 15 residues. The ends lost 7 bases at V and 3 bases at J; junction bases unmatched: 12. Germline lookup yields CDR1 DFQATT and CDR2 SNEGSKA (reference sequence). DNA of the CDR3: TGCAGTGTCTTGATTCCGGGACAGGGGATCTACGAGCAGTACTTC. Encoded protein: CSVLIPGQGIYEQYF.